The present TCR beta chain was sequenced within a study of shared clonotypes between healthy human individuals. Study summary: Serving as donors were a couple of women and three men, whose ages spanned 18 to 49. Study findings and constraints: Clonotypes that were shared across a handful of donors made up around 5% of naive CD4 clonotypes.

CD45RO negativity and positive selection for CCR7 defined naive CD8 cells, a population that excluded terminally differentiated effector memory CD45RA+ cells. CDR1 and CDR2 from the germline V gene are LNHDA and SQIVND (reference sequence). CDR3 length: 14 amino acids. Trimming removed 6 bases at V and 1 base at J, with 13 bases between. Deep-level assay runs were performed. Sorted-subset replicate PCR reactions were performed with around 200 ng DNA, corresponding to tens of thousands of T cell genomes. Method: immunoSEQ multiplex PCR; TCRdb's copy keeps in-frame clones and lacks some. Of some 580,000 clones in the sample, 95% to 98% were seen once. As regards this clone: No antigen is known for it.

This sequence was found in a man younger than 40 in good health. V is TRBV19 and J is TRBJ2-7; weak D call: TRBD1 (7 bases). Sequenced: naive CD8+ T cells sorted from blood. CDR3 DNA sequence: TGTGCCAGTAGCCAGGGGGACTTATCCTACGAGCAGTACTTC. This sequence encodes CASSQGDLSYEQYF.